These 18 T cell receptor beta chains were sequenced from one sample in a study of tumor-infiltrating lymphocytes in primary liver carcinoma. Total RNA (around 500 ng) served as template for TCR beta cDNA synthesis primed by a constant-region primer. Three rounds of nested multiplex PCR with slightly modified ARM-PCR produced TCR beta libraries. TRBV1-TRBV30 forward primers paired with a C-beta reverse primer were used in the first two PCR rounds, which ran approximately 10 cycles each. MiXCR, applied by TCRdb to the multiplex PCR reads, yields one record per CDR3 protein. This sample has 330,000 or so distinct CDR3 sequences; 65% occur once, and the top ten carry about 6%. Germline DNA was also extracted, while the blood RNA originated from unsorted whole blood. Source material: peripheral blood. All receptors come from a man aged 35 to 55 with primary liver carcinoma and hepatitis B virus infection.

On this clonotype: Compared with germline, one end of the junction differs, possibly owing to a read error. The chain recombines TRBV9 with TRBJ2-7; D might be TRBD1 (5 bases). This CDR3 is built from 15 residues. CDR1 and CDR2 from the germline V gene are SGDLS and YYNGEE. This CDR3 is CASSVSQGRAYEQYF. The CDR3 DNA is TGTGCCAGCAGCGTATCGCAGGGAAGAGCCTACGAACAGTACTTC.

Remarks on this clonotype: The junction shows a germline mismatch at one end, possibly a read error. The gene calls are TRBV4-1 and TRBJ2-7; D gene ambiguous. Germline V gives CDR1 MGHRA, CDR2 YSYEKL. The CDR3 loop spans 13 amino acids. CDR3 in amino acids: CTSSPGRWYKQYF. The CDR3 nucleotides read TGCACCAGCAGCCCTGGCCGTTGGTACAAGCAGTACTTC.

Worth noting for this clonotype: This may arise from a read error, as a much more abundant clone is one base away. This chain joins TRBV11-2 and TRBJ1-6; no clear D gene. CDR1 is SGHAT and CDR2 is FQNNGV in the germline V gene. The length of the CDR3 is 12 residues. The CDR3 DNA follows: TGTACCAGCAGCTTAGTCAGTTCACCCCTCTACTTT. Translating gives CTSSLVSSPLYF.

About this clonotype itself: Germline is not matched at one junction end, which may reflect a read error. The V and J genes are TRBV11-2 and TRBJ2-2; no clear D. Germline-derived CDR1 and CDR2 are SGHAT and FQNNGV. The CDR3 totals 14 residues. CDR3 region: CARSLHGVTGELFF. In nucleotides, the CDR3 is TGTGCCAGGAGCTTACATGGGGTAACTGGGGAGCTGTTTTTT.

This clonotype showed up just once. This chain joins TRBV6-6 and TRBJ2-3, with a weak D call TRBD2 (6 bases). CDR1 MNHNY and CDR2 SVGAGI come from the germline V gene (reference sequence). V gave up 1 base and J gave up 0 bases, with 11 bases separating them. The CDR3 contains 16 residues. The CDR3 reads CASSYLLGTSTDTQYF. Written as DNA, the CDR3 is TGTGCCAGCAGTTACTTGCTGGGGACTAGCACAGATACGCAGTATTTT.

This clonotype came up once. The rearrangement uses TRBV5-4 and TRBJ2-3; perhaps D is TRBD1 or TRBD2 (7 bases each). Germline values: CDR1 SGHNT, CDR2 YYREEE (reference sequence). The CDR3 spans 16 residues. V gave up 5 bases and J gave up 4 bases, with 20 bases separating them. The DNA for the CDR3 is TGTGCCAGCAGTTTGATCGGCAGGGGGGGCTCAGATACGCAGTATTTT. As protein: CASSLIGRGGSDTQYF.

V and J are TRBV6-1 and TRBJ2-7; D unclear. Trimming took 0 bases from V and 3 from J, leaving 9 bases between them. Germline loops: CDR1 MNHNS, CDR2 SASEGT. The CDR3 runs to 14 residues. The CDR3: CASSEAQNGYEQYF. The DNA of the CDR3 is TGTGCCAGCAGTGAAGCCCAGAACGGCTACGAGCAGTACTTC.

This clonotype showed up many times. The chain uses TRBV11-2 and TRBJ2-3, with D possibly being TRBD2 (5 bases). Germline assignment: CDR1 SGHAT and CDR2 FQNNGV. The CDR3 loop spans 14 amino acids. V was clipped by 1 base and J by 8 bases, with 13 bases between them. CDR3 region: CASSLVPRGGTQYF. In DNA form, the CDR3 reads TGTGCCAGCAGCTTAGTTCCTAGAGGAGGTACGCAGTATTTT.

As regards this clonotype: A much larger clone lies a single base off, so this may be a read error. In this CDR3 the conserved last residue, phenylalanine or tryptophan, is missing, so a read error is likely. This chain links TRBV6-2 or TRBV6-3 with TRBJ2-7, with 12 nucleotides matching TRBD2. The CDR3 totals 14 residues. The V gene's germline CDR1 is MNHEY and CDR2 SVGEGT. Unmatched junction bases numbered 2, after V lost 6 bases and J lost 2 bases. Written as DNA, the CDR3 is TGTGCCAGCAGACGACTAGCGGGAGCCTACGAGCAGTACTCC. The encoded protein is CASRRLAGAYEQYS.

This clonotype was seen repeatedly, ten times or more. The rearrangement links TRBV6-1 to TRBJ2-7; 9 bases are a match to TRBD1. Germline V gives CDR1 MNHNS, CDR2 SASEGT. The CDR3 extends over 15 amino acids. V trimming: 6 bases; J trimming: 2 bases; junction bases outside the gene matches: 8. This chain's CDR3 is CASRVTGGTTYEQYF. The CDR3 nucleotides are TGTGCCAGCAGAGTTACAGGGGGCACTACCTACGAGCAGTACTTC.

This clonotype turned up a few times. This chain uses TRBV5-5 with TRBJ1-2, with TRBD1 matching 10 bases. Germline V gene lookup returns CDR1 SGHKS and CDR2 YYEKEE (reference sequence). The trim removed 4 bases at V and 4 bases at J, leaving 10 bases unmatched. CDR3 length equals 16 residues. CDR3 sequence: CASSGGTGDVGYGYTF. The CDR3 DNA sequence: TGTGCCAGCAGCGGCGGGACAGGGGATGTAGGCTATGGCTACACCTTC.

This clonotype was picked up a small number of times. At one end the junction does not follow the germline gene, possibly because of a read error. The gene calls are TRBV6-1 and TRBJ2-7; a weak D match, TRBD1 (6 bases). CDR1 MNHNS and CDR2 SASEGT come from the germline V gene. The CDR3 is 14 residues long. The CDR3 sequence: CASTQGRGSYEQCF. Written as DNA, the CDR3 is TGTGCCAGCACACAGGGCAGGGGATCTTACGAGCAGTGCTTC.

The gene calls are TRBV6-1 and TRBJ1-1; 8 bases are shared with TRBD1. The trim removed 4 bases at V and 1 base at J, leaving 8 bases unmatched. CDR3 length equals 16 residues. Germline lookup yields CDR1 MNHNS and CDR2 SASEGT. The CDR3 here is CASSAYRGMANTEAFF. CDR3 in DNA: TGTGCCAGCAGTGCTTACAGGGGGATGGCGAACACTGAAGCTTTCTTT.

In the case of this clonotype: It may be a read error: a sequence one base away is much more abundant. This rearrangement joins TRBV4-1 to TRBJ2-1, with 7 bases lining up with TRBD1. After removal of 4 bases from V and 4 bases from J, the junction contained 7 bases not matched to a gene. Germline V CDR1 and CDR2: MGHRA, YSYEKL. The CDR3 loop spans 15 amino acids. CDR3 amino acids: CASSPGTVGYNEQFF. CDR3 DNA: TGCGCCAGCAGCCCCGGGACAGTAGGTTACAATGAGCAGTTCTTC.

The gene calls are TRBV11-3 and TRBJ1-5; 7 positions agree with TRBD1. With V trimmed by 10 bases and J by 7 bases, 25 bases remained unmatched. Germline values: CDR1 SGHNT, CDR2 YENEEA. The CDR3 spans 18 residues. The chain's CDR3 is CANSSRQLEPGDRQPQHF. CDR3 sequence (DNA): TGTGCCAACAGTTCTCGGCAGCTTGAGCCAGGGGACAGACAGCCCCAGCATTTT.

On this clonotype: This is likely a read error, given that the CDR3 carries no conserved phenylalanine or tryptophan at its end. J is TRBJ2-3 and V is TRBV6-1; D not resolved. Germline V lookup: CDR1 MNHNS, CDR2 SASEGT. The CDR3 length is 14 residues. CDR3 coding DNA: TGTGCCAGTAGTGAAGGGCTCGGCACAGATACGCAGTATTCT. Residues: CASSEGLGTDTQYS.

For the CDR3, the DNA is TGTGCCAGCAGCCTAGCCCCCTACAATGAGCAGTTCTTC. Protein sequence: CASSLAPYNEQFF. V gene TRBV11-2 combines with J gene TRBJ2-1; tentatively, D is TRBD2 (5 bases). The germline V gene encodes CDR1 SGHAT and CDR2 FQNNGV. CDR3 length: 13 residues. V was clipped by 5 bases and J by 2 bases, with 7 bases between them.

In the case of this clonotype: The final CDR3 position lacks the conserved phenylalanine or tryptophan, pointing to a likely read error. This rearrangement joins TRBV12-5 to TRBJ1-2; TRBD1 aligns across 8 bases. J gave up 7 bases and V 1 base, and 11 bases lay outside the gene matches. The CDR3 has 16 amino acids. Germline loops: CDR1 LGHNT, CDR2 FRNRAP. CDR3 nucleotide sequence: TGTGCTAGTGGTTTGGACCTGGGGGACAGGCCTATTGGCTACACCTTA. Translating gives CASGLDLGDRPIGYTL.